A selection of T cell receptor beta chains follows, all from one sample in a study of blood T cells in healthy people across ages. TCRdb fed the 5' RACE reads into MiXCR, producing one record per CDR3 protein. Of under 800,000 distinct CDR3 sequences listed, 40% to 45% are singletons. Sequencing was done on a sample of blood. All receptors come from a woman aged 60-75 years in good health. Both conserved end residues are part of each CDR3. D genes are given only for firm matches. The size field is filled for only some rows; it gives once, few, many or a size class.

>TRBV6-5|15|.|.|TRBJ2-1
CASLDYARDYNEQFF
TGTGCCAGCCTAGATTACGCGAGGGATTACAATGAGCAGTTCTTC
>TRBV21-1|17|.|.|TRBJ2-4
CASSNEAMTGLRNIQYF
TGTGCCAGCAGCAATGAGGCTATGACAGGGCTTCGAAACATTCAGTACTTC
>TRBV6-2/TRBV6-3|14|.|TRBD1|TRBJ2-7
CASNWGTAVYEQYF
TGTGCCAGCAATTGGGGGACAGCCGTTTACGAGCAGTACTTC
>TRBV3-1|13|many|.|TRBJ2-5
CASSHVIQETQYF
TGTGCCAGCAGCCACGTAATCCAAGAGACCCAGTACTTC
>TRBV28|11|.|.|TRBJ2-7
CASSRLGDQYF
TGTGCCAGCAGCCGACTCGGGGACCAGTACTTC
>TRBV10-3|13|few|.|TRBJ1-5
CAISGQENQPQHF
TGTGCCATCAGTGGACAGGAGAATCAGCCCCAGCATTTT
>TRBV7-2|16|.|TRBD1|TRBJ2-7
CASSLAGRGTHNEQYF
TGTGCCAGCAGCTTAGCAGGCAGGGGGACCCACAATGAGCAGTACTTC
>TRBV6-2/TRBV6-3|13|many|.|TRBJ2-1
CASNGPGSNEQFF
TGTGCCAGCAATGGGCCAGGGAGCAATGAGCAGTTCTTC
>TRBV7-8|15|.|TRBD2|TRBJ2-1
CASCLVGLAGGEQFF
TGTGCCAGCTGCTTAGTGGGACTAGCGGGAGGCGAGCAGTTCTTC
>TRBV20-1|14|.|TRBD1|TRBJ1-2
CSAPREGAGYGYTF
TGCAGTGCCCCCCGGGAGGGGGCGGGCTATGGCTACACCTTC
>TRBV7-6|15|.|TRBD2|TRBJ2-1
CASSPKGAGRDEQFF
TGTGCCAGCAGCCCGAAAGGGGCAGGGAGGGATGAGCAGTTCTTC